Listed below are T cell receptor beta chains from one sample, sequenced in a study of T cell repertoires in cytomegalovirus infection. From the reads, TCRdb called clonotypes with MiXCR, one entry per CDR3 protein. The table lists about 300,000 distinct CDR3 sequences, about a tenth of them singletons. Sequencing was performed on PBMCs. These receptors all stem from a human donor in good health (CMV status not recorded). Some clones in this sample may be carry-over from other donors' samples. CDR3s include the opening cysteine and the closing phenylalanine or tryptophan. D genes are given only for firm matches. A clone size is listed for some rows: how often the clone was seen (once, few, many), or a class if it is expanded.

>TRBV5-6|15|TRBJ2-2|many|NA
TGTGCCAGCAGCTGGGACCCCACGAACACCGGGGAGCTGTTTTTT
CASSWDPTNTGELFF
>TRBV7-2|15|TRBJ1-2|many|NA
TGTGCCAGCAGCTACCGGACAGTCTTATCGTATGGCTACACCTTC
CASSYRTVLSYGYTF
>TRBV20-1|14|TRBJ2-5|few|TRBD2
TGCAGTGCTTCACTAGCGGGGGGGCAGAAGACCCAGTACTTC
CSASLAGGQKTQYF
>TRBV6-2/TRBV6-3|15|TRBJ2-1|few|TRBD2
TGTGCCAGCAGACCCAGCGGGGGGGCCGGGAATGAGCAGTTCTTC
CASRPSGGAGNEQFF
>TRBV20-1|14|TRBJ1-1|many|TRBD1
TGCAGTGCTGCAGACAGGGTGAAAGGCACTGAAGCTTTCTTT
CSAADRVKGTEAFF
>TRBV7-2|14|TRBJ2-7|many|NA
TGTGCCAGCAGCCCTGAGGGACGGATCTACGAGCAGTACTTC
CASSPEGRIYEQYF
>TRBV7-9|16|TRBJ1-1|many|NA
TGTGCCAGCAGCGTTCAAATTGGGGGGGGAAACACTGAAGCTTTCTTT
CASSVQIGGGNTEAFF
>TRBV20-1|13|TRBJ2-7|many|TRBD1
TGCAGTGCCCCAGGACAGGGGTTTGGGGAGCAGTACTTC
CSAPGQGFGEQYF
>TRBV20-1|10|TRBJ1-1|many|NA
TGCAGTGCTACTCCAGACGAAGCTTTCTTT
CSATPDEAFF
>TRBV29-1|12|TRBJ2-2|many|NA
TGCAGCGTTGACCGAAGATCCGGGGAGCTGTTTTTT
CSVDRRSGELFF
>TRBV29-1|13|TRBJ1-5|many|TRBD1
TGCAGCGTCAGGACAGGGGGCAATCAGCCCCAGCATTTT
CSVRTGGNQPQHF
>TRBV29-1|13|TRBJ2-1|many|NA
TGCAGCGTTGAAGGTCAGAATCTGGGTCCACAGTTCTTC
CSVEGQNLGPQFF
>TRBV14|14|TRBJ2-2|many|NA
TGTGCCAGCATGTCCTCAGCGAACACCGGGGAGCTGTTTTTT
CASMSSANTGELFF
>TRBV12-3/TRBV12-4|18|TRBJ2-1|many|NA
TGTGCCAGCAGTATAGCCCCAAGGTCTCTAACCCCTAGCCATGAGCAGTTCTTC
CASSIAPRSLTPSHEQFF
>TRBV7-9|17|TRBJ2-1|few|TRBD2
TGTGCCAGCAGCCTCAGACTAGCGGGCCAGAGGGAAAATGAGCAGTTCTTC
CASSLRLAGQRENEQFF
>TRBV7-2|16|TRBJ1-5|many|TRBD1
TGTGCCAGCAGCTTAGGAGGGACAGGTTCTAATCAGCCCCAGCATTTT
CASSLGGTGSNQPQHF
>TRBV4-3|18|TRBJ2-1|NA|TRBD2
TGCGCCAGCAGCCAAGCGAAGATAGCGGGGGGGGTAAACAATGAGCAGTTCTTC
CASSQAKIAGGVNNEQFF
>TRBV4-2|15|TRBJ1-2|many|TRBD1
TGTGCCAGCAGCCAACCGACAGGGAACGCCTATGGCTACACCTTC
CASSQPTGNAYGYTF
>TRBV29-1|19|TRBJ2-3|few|NA
TGCAGCGTTGAAAAGATGGAACCCCCAACCACAACTAGCACAGATACGCAGTATTTT
CSVEKMEPPTTTSTDTQYF
>TRBV20-1|14|TRBJ1-2|few|TRBD1
TGCAGTGCTGAGGGGGGAAGGGGGCCCTATGGCTACACCTTC
CSAEGGRGPYGYTF
>TRBV6-5|14|TRBJ1-3|few|NA
TGTGCCAGCAGCCCGGCAGGTTATGGAAACACCATATATTTT
CASSPAGYGNTIYF
>TRBV5-6|16|TRBJ2-2|many|NA
TGTGCCAGCAGCTTGGAAACAGGGTTTTGGGCCGGGGAGCTGTTTTTT
CASSLETGFWAGELFF
>TRBV29-1|13|TRBJ1-2|many|NA
TGCAGCGTCCTACACCCGGCTGACTATGGCTACACCTTC
CSVLHPADYGYTF
>TRBV2|15|TRBJ2-5|many|NA
TGTGCCAGCAGTGAAAAAGGCACCTCAGGGGAGACCCAGTACTTC
CASSEKGTSGETQYF
>TRBV20-1|13|TRBJ2-3|many|NA
TGCAGTGCCCCTCGTGCTTCCACAGATACGCAGTATTTT
CSAPRASTDTQYF
>TRBV11-2|12|TRBJ2-1|many|NA
TGTGCCAGCAGCTTTTCTCTGGGAGAACAGTTCTTC
CASSFSLGEQFF
>TRBV20-1|16|TRBJ1-2|few|TRBD1
TGCAGTGCCCCCCCCCCGGACAGGGGCAGAACCTATGGCTACACCTTC
CSAPPPDRGRTYGYTF
>TRBV10-2|15|TRBJ2-7|many|TRBD2
TGCGCCAGCAGCGGTGTGGCTAGCGGGGAGTACGAGCAGTACTTC
CASSGVASGEYEQYF
>TRBV7-2|15|TRBJ2-7|many|TRBD1
TGTGCCAGCAGCTCTTACGGGACAGGTTCCTACGAGCAGTACTTC
CASSSYGTGSYEQYF
>TRBV12-3/TRBV12-4|13|TRBJ1-2|many|TRBD1
TGTGCCAGCAGGGGGACAGCGACCTATGGCTACACCTTC
CASRGTATYGYTF
>TRBV2|13|TRBJ2-2|few|NA
TGTGCCAGCACCGCTGGGGCTTACGGGGAGCTGTTTTTT
CASTAGAYGELFF
>TRBV28|15|TRBJ2-5|many|TRBD1
TGTGCCAGCAGCGGGGGACAGGTCTTTTCCGAGACCCAGTACTTC
CASSGGQVFSETQYF
>TRBV25-1|14|TRBJ1-6|NA|NA
TGTGCCACCTCGGAGAGCTCCTATAATTCACCCCTCCACTTT
CATSESSYNSPLHF
>TRBV6-5|15|TRBJ2-4|once|NA
TGTGCCAGCAGTTCAGGGGTTTTGGCCAAAAACATTCAGTACTTC
CASSSGVLAKNIQYF
>TRBV10-3|15|TRBJ2-5|many|NA
TGTGCCATCAGTGACATGGGTGTTGGCCAAGAGACCCAGTACTTC
CAISDMGVGQETQYF
>TRBV12-3/TRBV12-4|16|TRBJ2-1|many|NA
TGTGCCAGCAGACTCAATACAGGTAGCTCCTACAATGAGCAGTTCTTC
CASRLNTGSSYNEQFF
>TRBV12-5|15|TRBJ1-1|many|NA
TGTGCTAGTGGTTTGATCGCCGGGAGGGGAACTGAAGCTTTCTTT
CASGLIAGRGTEAFF
>TRBV2|15|TRBJ2-3|NA|TRBD1
TGTGCCAGCAGTGCAGGGGGCACCGGCACAGATACGCAGTATTTT
CASSAGGTGTDTQYF
>TRBV4-2|14|TRBJ1-5|many|TRBD1
TGTGCCAGCAGCCTTACAGGGGTGGGTCAGCCCCAGCATTTT
CASSLTGVGQPQHF
>TRBV4-2|15|TRBJ2-5|NA|NA
TGTGCCAGCAGCCAAAAACGGGGGGCCCAAGAGACCCAGTACTTC
CASSQKRGAQETQYF
>TRBV3-1|18|TRBJ2-1|few|TRBD2
TGTGCCAGCAGCCAAGGGAACTCCGGGACTAGCAGCCACAATGAGCAGTTCTTC
CASSQGNSGTSSHNEQFF
>TRBV15|13|TRBJ1-6|NA|TRBD1
TGTGCCACCAGCGGACAGGGTGGTTCACCCCTCCACTTT
CATSGQGGSPLHF
>TRBV15|13|TRBJ2-4|many|NA
TGTGCCACCAGCAGAGATCTTAAAAACATTCAGTACTTC
CATSRDLKNIQYF
>TRBV19|16|TRBJ1-5|many|NA
TGTGCCAGTAGTACGCGACTTTCACAAGGAAATCAGCCCCAGCATTTT
CASSTRLSQGNQPQHF
>TRBV10-3|12|TRBJ2-3|NA|TRBD1
TGTGCCATCACCGGACAGGGGGATACGCAGTATTTT
CAITGQGDTQYF
>TRBV7-2|15|TRBJ2-1|many|NA
TGTGCCAGCAGCCGAACCGGGACGGCTTACAATGAGCAGTTCTTC
CASSRTGTAYNEQFF
>TRBV9|16|TRBJ2-1|few|TRBD1
TGTGCCAGCAGCGCTCTCCCGGGACAGGGGGTCAATGAGCAGTTCTTC
CASSALPGQGVNEQFF
>TRBV4-1|15|TRBJ1-2|few|NA
TGCGCCAGCAGCCAAGAGGGAGGGGTCCGGAGCGGCTACACCTTC
CASSQEGGVRSGYTF
>TRBV11-2|13|TRBJ2-3|many|NA
TGTGCCAGCAGCTTAGATCGGGGGGATACGCAGTATTTT
CASSLDRGDTQYF
>TRBV7-8|15|TRBJ2-1|many|NA
TGTGCCAGCAGGGGACTGCGGGGCTTGTACAATGAGCAGTTCTTC
CASRGLRGLYNEQFF
>TRBV2|13|TRBJ2-1|many|TRBD2
TGTGCCAGCAAGCGCCAGCGGGGGAATGAGCAGTTCTTC
CASKRQRGNEQFF
>TRBV29-1|11|TRBJ1-1|few|NA
TGCAGCGTGCCCTGGGGGTCTGAAGCTTTCTTT
CSVPWGSEAFF
>TRBV6-6|13|TRBJ1-2|many|NA
TGTGCCAGCAGGATCAGTCGGAACTATGGCTACACCTTC
CASRISRNYGYTF
>TRBV12-3/TRBV12-4|13|TRBJ2-2|many|NA
TGTGCCAGCAGTTCTAGCTTCGGCGGGGAGCTGTTTTTT
CASSSSFGGELFF